These 12 T cell receptor beta chains were all obtained from the same sample, sequenced in a study of blood T cell repertoires in COVID-19. The table came from immunoSEQ multiplex PCR; TCRdb's copy has only in-frame clones and leaves some out. The sample records about 270,000 clones, roughly 86% being singletons. The sequenced sample consisted of PBMCs or T cells enriched from blood (not recorded which). The receptors were sampled from a woman younger than 35 who had recovered from COVID-19.

This chain joins TRBV2 and TRBJ2-7, with 7 bases identical to TRBD1. V gave up 4 bases and J gave up 4 bases; unmatched junction bases: 10. Germline assignment: CDR1 SNHLY and CDR2 FYNNEI. The CDR3 runs to 15 residues. The CDR3 is CASSAIPGQPYEQYF. The CDR3 DNA is TGTGCCAGCAGTGCGATACCGGGACAGCCTTACGAGCAGTACTTC.

The V gene is TRBV9, the J gene TRBJ2-2; a weak D match, TRBD1 (5 bases). This CDR3 has 15 residues. Germline CDR1 reads SGDLS; CDR2 reads YYNGEE. V was cut by 5 bases and J by 0 bases, with 11 bases left in between. For the CDR3, the DNA is TGTGCCAGCAGGATCAGGGATGCGAACACCGGGGAGCTGTTTTTT. Encoded protein: CASRIRDANTGELFF.

The chain couples TRBV5-1 to TRBJ1-1; D not resolved. This CDR3 comprises 15 residues. V lost 0 bases and J lost 0, with 9 bases in between. Germline CDR1 and CDR2: SGHRS and YFSETQ. In DNA form, the CDR3 reads TGCGCCAGCAGCTTGGCGCCGGAGATGAACACTGAAGCTTTCTTT. It yields the protein CASSLAPEMNTEAFF.

The chain combines TRBV5-1 with TRBJ1-1; D not resolved. V dropped 1 base and J dropped 2 bases, with 9 bases sitting between them. The CDR3 length is 14 residues. The germline V gene has CDR1 SGHRS and CDR2 YFSETQ. Here the CDR3 reads CASSLMSDNTEAFF. CDR3 sequence (DNA): TGCGCCAGCAGCTTGATGTCAGATAACACTGAAGCTTTCTTT. The full variable domain, its missing parts supplied by reference TRBV5-1 and TRBJ1-1, is KAGVTQTPRYLIKTRGQQVTLSCSPISGHRSVSWYQQTPGQGLQFLFEYFSETQRNKGNFPGRFSGRQFSNSRSEMNVSTLELGDSALYLCASSLMSDNTEAFFGQGTRLTVV.

V is TRBV6-5 and J is TRBJ2-2; TRBD2 is a possible D gene (5 bases). This CDR3 spans 16 amino acids. The germline V gene has CDR1 MNHEY and CDR2 SVGAGI. The ends were cut back, 2 bases at V and 0 bases at J, with 10 bases in the middle. The CDR3 region is CASSYSGYANTGELFF. The CDR3 nucleotides are TGTGCCAGCAGTTACAGCGGCTACGCGAACACCGGGGAGCTGTTTTTT.

V and J are TRBV7-8 and TRBJ2-2; D might be TRBD2 (6 bases). The length of the CDR3 is 15 residues. Germline loops: CDR1 SGHVS, CDR2 FQNEAQ. The germline V and J ends were trimmed by 3 bases and 4 bases, with 12 bases remaining between them. CDR3 region: CASSLGGGVTGELFF. The CDR3 bases are TGTGCCAGCAGCTTGGGAGGCGGGGTCACCGGGGAGCTGTTTTTT.

V gene TRBV6-5 combines with J gene TRBJ2-7; maybe TRBD2 (5 bases). The CDR3 contains 15 residues. Per germline, CDR1 MNHEY and CDR2 SVGAGI. The germline V and J ends were trimmed by 0 bases and 4 bases, with 13 bases remaining between them. CDR3 DNA: TGTGCCAGCAGTTACTCTGTCGGACTGAGATACGAGCAGTACTTC. It is translated as CASSYSVGLRYEQYF.

The chain couples TRBV3-1 (or the pseudogene TRBV3-2) to TRBJ1-4; D unresolved. The CDR3 loop spans 14 amino acids. Germline V gene lookup returns CDR1 LGHDT and CDR2 YNNKEL (reference sequence). The V end lost 0 bases, the J end lost 11 bases, and 13 bases lay between the germline ends. In nucleotides, the CDR3 is TGTGCCAGCAGCCAAGATGGCGGGGAGGACAAACTGTTTTTT. It codes for CASSQDGGEDKLFF.

The chain has TRBV15 and TRBJ1-1; no definite D call. The CDR3 totals 16 residues. Germline CDR1 is LNHNV and CDR2 is YYDKDF (reference sequence). Trimming pared 0 bases from V and 0 bases from J, leaving 11 bases between. CDR3 protein: CATSRDWASMNTEAFF. Here the CDR3 DNA reads TGTGCCACCAGCAGAGATTGGGCGAGCATGAACACTGAAGCTTTCTTT.

The chain carries TRBV11-2 and TRBJ2-5; 10 nucleotides align to TRBD1. The CDR3 is made up of 14 amino acids. From germline, CDR1 is SGHAT and CDR2 FQNNGV. With V trimmed by 5 bases and J by 5 bases, 5 bases remained unmatched. For the CDR3, the DNA is TGTGCCAGCAGCGCGGACAGGGGGGGGGAGACCCAGTACTTC. This sequence encodes CASSADRGGETQYF.

This clone was seen once. The V gene is TRBV28, the J gene TRBJ1-6, with D possibly being TRBD1 (6 bases). Germline V gene data show CDR1 as MDHEN and CDR2 as SYDVKM. Trimming cost V 6 bases and J 7 bases, with 16 bases left between them. The CDR3 consists of 15 residues. DNA for the CDR3: TGTGCCAGCAGGGGAGCCTGGGGGCGGAATTCACCCCTCCACTTT. This gives the protein CASRGAWGRNSPLHF.

The chain links TRBV28 to TRBJ2-7; 7 positions agree with TRBD1. V gave up 6 bases and J gave up 0 bases; unmatched junction bases: 11. Germline loops: CDR1 MDHEN, CDR2 SYDVKM. There are 16 residues in the CDR3. The CDR3 DNA reads as TGTGCCAGCAGCCGGATAGGACAGGCGAGCTCCTACGAGCAGTACTTC. This sequence encodes CASSRIGQASSYEQYF.